The TCR beta chain described here comes from a study of OX40 agonist ivuxolimab in advanced cancers. Whole-study context: Cancers in dose escalation were hepatocellular, melanoma, renal cell and head and neck. Study conclusions and caveats: Among T cells, CD8+ cells averaged more expanded clones than CD4+ cells.

The assay was immunoSEQ multiplex PCR, and TCRdb's table has in-frame clones only and misses some. Of approximately 80,000 clones listed, 80% to 95% are singletons. This clone has more than one count but fewer than ten. The antigen is unknown. An end of the junction differs from the germline gene, which may be a read error. The germline CDR1 and CDR2 sequences are LGHNA and YNFKEQ. The CDR3 covers 15 residues. Drawing of blood for sampling happened at baseline, at cycle 4 day 1, and at cycle 7 day 1. The chain is built from TRBV4-2 and TRBJ1-2; a weak D match, TRBD1 (6 bases). This specimen was CD4+ or CD8+ T cells sorted from blood, taken in a trial of the OX40 agonist ivuxolimab. This clonotype was obtained from an adult with an advanced solid tumor such as melanoma, head and neck, liver or kidney cancer. The CDR3, as DNA: TGTGCCAGCAGACAAGACTCCGGGGGGGCCTATGGCTACACCTTC. Translation: CASRQDSGGAYGYTF.